The TCR beta chain described here comes from a study of shared clonotypes between healthy human individuals. Background on the study: The plates for each donor numbered three CD4 naive, three CD4 memory, two CD8 naive and one CD8 memory.

Sequencing used immunoSEQ multiplex PCR; TCRdb keeps in-frame clones, though not all of them. The data contain approximately 1.4 million clones, 98% of them singletons. Findings and caveats of the study: Clonotype sharing among donors was thought likely to change with sequencing depth. Unshared clonotypes carried lower generation probabilities than those common to all four donors.

The CDR3 sequence is 16 residues long. V dropped 2 bases and J dropped 4 bases, with 17 bases sitting between them. Germline V CDR1 and CDR2: LGHNA, YSLEER. Worth noting for this clone: Its matching antigen is unknown.

The sequence was collected from a man aged 30 to 39 in good health. The chain carries TRBV4-3 and TRBJ1-2; tentatively, D is TRBD1 (5 bases). Sample: naive CD4+ T cells sorted from blood. Regarding subset: CD45RA+ positively selected. The CDR3 protein is CASSQKSGTEIYGYTF. The CDR3, as DNA: TGCGCCAGCAGCCAAAAATCCGGGACGGAGATCTATGGCTACACCTTC.